These 25 T cell receptor beta chains were sequenced from one sample in a study of cytomegalovirus exposure and HLA in healthy donors. 60 Vbeta and 13 Jbeta primers were used in PCR. This table comes from immunoSEQ multiplex PCR, and its TCRdb copy is limited to in-frame clones, with some not included. Among some 160,000 clones listed, 60% to 80% were seen once. The sequenced sample was PBMCs. Source of these receptors: a woman aged 25-40 years in good health and CMV-seronegative.

This clone showed up just a few times. The CDR3 region is CASSPWTGVAGELFF. In DNA, the CDR3 is TGTGCCAGCAGCCCCTGGACAGGAGTCGCCGGGGAGCTGTTTTTT. The chain carries TRBV7-6 and TRBJ2-2; 7 nucleotides align to TRBD1. The CDR3 is made up of 15 amino acids. Germline CDR1 SGHVS, CDR2 FNYEAQ. J lost 6 bases, V lost 5 bases, and 9 bases had no gene match.

The chain is built from TRBV7-9 and TRBJ1-5, with D tentatively TRBD1 (5 bases). Between the trimmed V and J ends, which lost 5 bases and 1 base, there was a span of 9 bases. CDR3 length equals 14 residues. Per the germline V gene, CDR1 is SEHNR and CDR2 is FQNEAQ (reference sequence). This CDR3 is CASSKDTSNQPQHF. The CDR3 nucleotides are TGTGCCAGCAGCAAGGACACCAGCAATCAGCCCCAGCATTTT.

The chain joins TRBV19 to TRBJ1-5; 9 nucleotides line up with TRBD1. Germline loops: CDR1 LNHDA, CDR2 SQIVND (reference sequence). With V trimmed by 6 bases and J by 6 bases, 9 bases remained unmatched. CDR3 size: 15 residues. The CDR3 loop reads CASRDRGGPSQPQHF. DNA of the CDR3: TGTGCCAGTAGGGACAGGGGAGGCCCTAGTCAGCCCCAGCATTTT.

V and J are TRBV6-6 and TRBJ1-1; 7 bases map to TRBD1. The length of the CDR3 is 15 residues. In germline, CDR1 is MNHNY, CDR2 SVGAGI (reference sequence). The trim removed 4 bases at V and 0 bases at J, leaving 5 bases unmatched. The CDR3 loop is CASSSNRGLNTEAFF. The DNA of the CDR3 is TGTGCCAGCAGTTCAAACAGGGGTTTGAACACTGAAGCTTTCTTT.

V usage is TRBV11-2 and J usage is TRBJ1-6; 10 bases agree with TRBD1. V trimming: 5 bases; J trimming: 10 bases; junction bases outside the gene matches: 11. In germline, CDR1 is SGHAT, CDR2 FQNNGV. CDR3 length: 16 residues. CDR3 sequence (DNA): TGTGCCAGCAGCACAAACCTCCCGGGACAGGGGTCACCCCTCCACTTT. The encoded protein is CASSTNLPGQGSPLHF.

This chain uses TRBV28 with TRBJ1-4; 9 bases align to TRBD1. CDR1 and CDR2 from the germline V gene are MDHEN and SYDVKM. The length of the CDR3 is 16 residues. Losses at the gene ends were 2 bases for V and 7 bases for J; bases not matched to a gene: 8. The CDR3 protein is CASSLEGQGISEKLFF. CDR3 bases: TGTGCCAGCAGTTTAGAAGGACAGGGGATCAGTGAAAAACTGTTTTTT.

The J gene is TRBJ1-1, the V gene TRBV21-1; the table gives TRBD1 as D, unverified against the DNA. TRBV21-1 counts as a pseudogene. CDR3 length equals 16 residues. CDR3 sequence (DNA): TGTGCCAGCCGGTGGGACAGGACAATCGGGAACACTGAAGCTTTCTTT. Translating it yields CASRWDRTIGNTEAFF.

This chain uses TRBV6-5 with TRBJ2-7; 10 nucleotides match TRBD1. The CDR3 extends over 13 amino acids. CDR1 is MNHEY and CDR2 is SVGAGI in the germline V gene. Trimming took 5 bases from V and 7 from J; bases not matched to a gene: 5. CDR3 bases: TGTGCCAGCAGTCGACAGGGGGCGGGGGAGCAGTACTTC. Translation gives CASSRQGAGEQYF.

V and J are TRBV30 and TRBJ2-1; 8 bases are shared with TRBD1. The CDR3 spans 14 residues. CDR1 and CDR2 from the germline V gene are GTSNPN and SVGIG (reference sequence). J lost 6 bases, V lost 6 bases, and 10 bases had no gene match. Here the CDR3 reads CACLPGQVSNEQFF. The CDR3 nucleotides are TGTGCCTGCCTCCCGGGACAGGTGAGCAATGAGCAGTTCTTC.

CDR3: CASSRTGGGLLDDEAFF. The CDR3 nucleotides read TGTGCCAGCAGCCGGACAGGGGGCGGACTTCTTGATGACGAAGCTTTCTTT. The chain is built from TRBV2 and TRBJ1-1, with 11 nucleotides matching TRBD1. CDR3 length equals 17 residues. The germline CDR1 and CDR2 sequences are SNHLY and FYNNEI. V shed 6 bases, J shed 8 bases, and the junction held 17 bases outside the gene matches.

This chain uses TRBV5-1 with TRBJ1-2; D not resolved. The V end lost 4 bases, the J end lost 3 bases, and 10 bases lay between the germline ends. CDR1 is SGHRS, CDR2 YFSETQ, per germline. CDR3 size: 13 residues. CDR3 sequence (DNA): TGCGCCAGCAGCCTTGGACTCCACTATGGCTACACCTTC. It translates to CASSLGLHYGYTF.

Only a few counts were recorded for this clone. The chain links TRBV6-6 to TRBJ1-5, with 8 positions matching TRBD1. J was trimmed by 4 bases and V by 5 bases; bases with no gene match: 1. Germline CDR1 reads MNHNY; CDR2 reads SVGAGI (reference sequence). CDR3 length: 13 residues. The CDR3 protein is CASSRTGNQPQHF. The CDR3 coding sequence is TGTGCCAGCAGTCGGACAGGGAATCAGCCCCAGCATTTT.

The V and J genes are TRBV10-2 and TRBJ1-4; D is unclear. Germline V gene lookup returns CDR1 WSHSY and CDR2 SAAADI. Trimming left V 10 bases short and J 4 bases short, with 7 bases between. The CDR3 totals 11 residues. The CDR3: CATRVNEKLFF. Written as DNA, the CDR3 is TGCGCCACCCGGGTTAATGAAAAACTGTTTTTT.

This chain links TRBV28 with TRBJ1-6; 11 bases align to TRBD1. Trimming cost V 3 bases and J 7 bases; bases outside gene matches: 2. The CDR3 sequence is 15 residues long. Germline lookup yields CDR1 MDHEN and CDR2 SYDVKM. CDR3 residues: CASSFRDRGNSPLHF. The CDR3 DNA is TGTGCCAGCAGTTTTAGGGACAGGGGGAATTCACCCCTCCACTTT.

The chain is built from TRBV9 and TRBJ1-6; weak D call: TRBD1 (6 bases). Trimming took 0 bases from V and 9 from J, leaving 10 bases between them. The germline V gene has CDR1 SGDLS and CDR2 YYNGEE. CDR3 length equals 14 residues. The CDR3, as DNA: TGTGCCAGCAGCGTAGAGGGGGGGCGTTCACCCCTCCACTTT. Its translation is CASSVEGGRSPLHF.

The gene calls are TRBV6-5 and TRBJ1-6, with TRBD1 identical over 9 bases. The CDR3 is 16 residues long. With V trimmed by 4 bases and J by 10 bases, 11 bases remained unmatched. CDR1 is MNHEY, CDR2 SVGAGI, per germline. CDR3: CASSSRDRAAGSPLHF. The CDR3 coding sequence is TGTGCCAGCAGTTCCCGGGACAGGGCTGCGGGGTCACCCCTCCACTTT.

The chain is built from TRBV6-5 and TRBJ2-5; 9 nucleotides match TRBD2. The end of the DNA aligns better with TRBJ2-7, so the J call may be wrong. This CDR3 comprises 14 residues. Germline CDR1 reads MNHEY; CDR2 reads SVGAGI. The CDR3 protein is CASTVAGAHYEQYF. CDR3 nucleotide sequence: TGTGCCAGCACTGTAGCGGGGGCCCACTACGAGCAGTACTTC.

The V gene is TRBV27, the J gene TRBJ1-2; tentatively, D is TRBD1 (5 bases). This CDR3 contains 16 residues. Germline V lookup: CDR1 MNHEY, CDR2 SMNVEV (reference sequence). The germline V and J ends were trimmed by 5 bases and 1 base, with 17 bases remaining between them. This chain's CDR3 is CASSTAGVGVNYGYTF. CDR3 bases: TGTGCCAGCAGTACGGCCGGAGTAGGGGTTAACTATGGCTACACCTTC.

The V and J genes are TRBV13 and TRBJ1-2, with D perhaps matching TRBD1 (6 bases). The length of the CDR3 is 14 residues. Germline CDR1 and CDR2: PRHDT and FYEKMQ (reference sequence). Trimming removed 2 bases at V and 6 bases at J, with 13 bases between. The CDR3 is CASSLSGVENGYTF. CDR3 DNA: TGTGCCAGCAGCTTATCAGGGGTCGAGAATGGCTACACCTTC.

The chain carries TRBV29-1 and TRBJ2-1; a possible D gene is TRBD1 (7 bases). Germline V lookup: CDR1 SQVTM, CDR2 ANQGSEA. The ends were cut back, 4 bases at V and 2 bases at J, with 15 bases in the middle. CDR3 size: 15 residues. The DNA of the CDR3 is TGCAGCGTTGCCAGGGGGGACAGTCCCTACAATGAGCAGTTCTTC. This codes for CSVARGDSPYNEQFF.

The CDR3 nucleotides read TGTGCCAGCGGAGAGGGAACCACTAATTCACCCCTCCACTTT. Residues: CASGEGTTNSPLHF. The chain uses TRBV6-6 and TRBJ1-6; the D is unclear. CDR1 MNHNY and CDR2 SVGAGI come from the germline V gene (reference sequence). With 8 bases removed from V and 6 bases from J, the gap between germline ends came to 14 bases. The CDR3 length is 14 residues.

The chain recombines TRBV20-1 with TRBJ1-1; 7 nucleotides align to TRBD1. The V gene's germline CDR1 is DFQATT and CDR2 SNEGSKA (reference sequence). The CDR3 loop spans 11 amino acids. Unmatched junction bases numbered 3, after V lost 3 bases and J lost 8 bases. The CDR3 DNA sequence: TGCAGTGCTAGGCTGGACAGGGAAGCTTTCTTT. Translation gives CSARLDREAFF.

J is TRBJ2-5 and V is TRBV7-2, with D possibly being TRBD1 (5 bases). V shed 3 bases and J shed 8 bases, with 16 bases lying between them. Germline assignment: CDR1 SGHTA and CDR2 FQGNSA. This CDR3 spans 14 amino acids. CDR3 coding DNA: TGTGCCAGCAGCTTTTCCGACAGTGGGAAAACCCAGTACTTC. Protein sequence: CASSFSDSGKTQYF.

This clone was recorded once. The genes are TRBV5-4 and TRBJ1-2, with a possible D match to TRBD1 (5 bases). Trimming pared 4 bases from V and 4 bases from J, leaving 14 bases between. Germline V gene sequence: CDR1 SGHNT, CDR2 YYREEE (reference sequence). The CDR3 sequence is 14 residues long. CDR3 amino acids: CASSLGGVGYGYTF. The DNA for the CDR3 is TGTGCCAGCAGCCTCGGGGGGGTGGGCTATGGCTACACCTTC.

This clone was detected once. The chain is built from TRBV9 and TRBJ2-3, with TRBD2 matching 8 bases. The V gene end was trimmed by 4 bases and the J gene end by 0 bases; junction bases not matched to a gene: 7. The CDR3 length is 16 residues. The germline V gene encodes CDR1 SGDLS and CDR2 YYNGEE. The CDR3: CASSPRGGPSTDTQYF. The CDR3 nucleotides read TGTGCCAGCAGCCCTCGCGGGGGGCCTAGCACAGATACGCAGTATTTT.